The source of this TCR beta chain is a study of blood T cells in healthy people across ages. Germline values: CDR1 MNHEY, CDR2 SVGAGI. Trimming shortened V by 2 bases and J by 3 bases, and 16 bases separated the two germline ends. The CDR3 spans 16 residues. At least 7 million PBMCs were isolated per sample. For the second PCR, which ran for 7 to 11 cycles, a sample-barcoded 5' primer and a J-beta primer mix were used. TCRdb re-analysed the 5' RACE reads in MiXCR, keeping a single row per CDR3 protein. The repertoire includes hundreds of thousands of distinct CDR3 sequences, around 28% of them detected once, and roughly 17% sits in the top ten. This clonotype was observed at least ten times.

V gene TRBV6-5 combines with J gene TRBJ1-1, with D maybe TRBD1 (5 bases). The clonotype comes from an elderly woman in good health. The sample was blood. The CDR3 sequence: CASSYGTTRGDTEAFF. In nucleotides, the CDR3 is TGTGCCAGCAGTTACGGAACCACACGAGGGGACACTGAAGCTTTCTTT.